A single sample is the source of the 5 T cell receptor beta chains below, sequenced in a study of control samples from healthy donors and cancer patients. Only in-frame clones appear in the TCRdb table, and some are missing; sequencing was by immunoSEQ multiplex PCR. The sample has about 39,000 clones, around 78% seen once. The sequencing sample was made of blood. The receptors stem from a man in his 60s in good health.

This rearrangement joins TRBV7-2 to TRBJ1-6; D is undetermined. Between the trimmed V and J ends, which lost 4 bases and 7 bases, there was a span of 8 bases. Germline CDR1 SGHTA, CDR2 FQGNSA. The length of the CDR3 is 13 residues. CDR3 loop: CASSSTWNSPLHF. The CDR3 nucleotides are TGTGCCAGCAGCTCGACATGGAATTCACCCCTCCACTTT.

The rearrangement links TRBV19 to TRBJ2-7; 8 bases are shared with TRBD1. The CDR3 contains 14 residues. Trimming cost V 4 bases and J 5 bases; bases outside gene matches: 7. Germline V lookup: CDR1 LNHDA, CDR2 SQIVND (reference sequence). The CDR3 sequence: CASSTRDRYHEQYF. DNA of the CDR3: TGTGCCAGTAGTACCCGGGACAGGTACCACGAGCAGTACTTC.

The chain links TRBV24-1 to TRBJ1-2; D is unresolved. The germline V and J ends were trimmed by 3 bases and 3 bases, with 7 bases remaining between them. Germline CDR1 and CDR2: KGHDR and SFDVKD. The CDR3 covers 13 residues. CDR3 coding DNA: TGTGCCACCAGTGATCCTGGGTACTATGGCTACACCTTC. Residues: CATSDPGYYGYTF.

V gene TRBV28 combines with J gene TRBJ2-7, with 9 positions matching TRBD1. In germline, CDR1 is MDHEN, CDR2 SYDVKM. Trimming took 1 base from V and 4 from J; bases not matched to a gene: 5. The CDR3 length is 15 residues. The CDR3, as DNA: TGTGCCAGCAGTTTATTAGGGACAGGGTCTTACGAGCAGTACTTC. It codes for CASSLLGTGSYEQYF. Variable domain in full (rest from reference TRBV28 and TRBJ2-7): DVKVTQSSRYLVKRTGEKVFLECVQDMDHENMFWYRQDPGLGLRLIYFSYDVKMKEKGDIPEGYSVSREKKERFSLILESASTNQTSMYLCASSLLGTGSYEQYFGPGTRLTVT.

The chain links TRBV2 to TRBJ2-1; 9 bases match TRBD2. This CDR3 spans 17 amino acids. Germline assignment: CDR1 SNHLY and CDR2 FYNNEI. Trimming at V came to 5 bases and at J to 0 bases, leaving 8 bases not matched to a gene. The CDR3 here is CASSNGLAPSSYNEQFF. As DNA, the CDR3 is TGTGCCAGCAGTAATGGACTAGCGCCAAGCTCCTACAATGAGCAGTTCTTC.